This T cell receptor (beta chain) was obtained from a study of spatial heterogeneity in lung cancer (dated by TCRdb to between 2018 and 2021). Regarding the study in general: Beta-chain transcripts were consistently detected in greater numbers than alpha-chain transcripts, which likely reflects a higher abundance of beta-chain transcripts. Both alpha and beta chains were TCR-sequenced in a few hundred tumor regions, under 85 matched nontumor lung samples and 56 PBMC samples obtained at surgery. The study linked features of the TCR repertoire to counts of nonsynonymous mutations, which were determined by whole-exome sequencing of tumor tissue. In the raw uncorrected reads, each unique combination of TCR and UMI appeared more than ten times on average. In non-small cell lung cancer, the study made a quantitative comparison of TCR alpha and beta repertoires among multiple tumor regions, matched nontumor lung and blood.

The library was produced with 5' RACE. TCRdb names NextSeq 500 as the instrument used. To allow correction of PCR and sequencing errors, the TCR library protocol tagged every TCR cDNA molecule with a unique molecular identifier. As for the authors' bioinformatics: Decombinator tools were used for TCR identification, UMI-based error correction and CDR3 extraction. Expanded TCRs were defined as those above a frequency of 2 per 1,000, corresponding to the top 1% of the tumor frequency distribution. Renyi diversity was computed with the R vegan package after each repertoire had been subsampled 100 times to 5,000 TCRs. CDR3 similarity networks were built from amino acid triplet string-kernel similarity, with CDR3s being connected when pairwise similarity was above 0.82. TCRdb passed the public sequencing reads through fastp at Q25 and MiXCR, retaining productive beta sequences. Rows are unified per CDR3 protein, each entry keeping the most common DNA and genes. The authors' filters were not applied to this entry. A total of 48,000 or so distinct CDR3 sequences appear in this sample, around 5.2% of them only once. The ten largest clonotypes hold roughly 10% of the sample.

Here is what the overall study found, with its caveats: Confirming at a functional level the hypothesis that regional TCRs recognize regional mutations was considered to require additional single-cell paired TCR alpha and beta sequencing. Ubiquitous expanded tumor TCRs were found in blood more often at tumor resection than at routine follow-up.

This clonotype was detected many times. There is no known antigen for this receptor. No base quality values were provided; no much bigger clone lies one nucleotide off. CDR1 and CDR2 are read off the germline V gene as SNHLY and FYNNEI. V is pared back by 4 bases and J by 5 bases, with 15 bases lying between the germline termini. From cysteine to phenylalanine, the CDR3 is 15 amino acids long. The DNA shown is the 45-base CDR3, in frame from base 1. The time point label, as the study defines it: sample taken at primary tumor resection. Whole RNA extracted from tumor and nontumor lung tissue, or from cryopreserved PBMC samples, was used for TCR sequencing without cell sorting. Samples were obtained from about 75 patients with early-stage, untreated non-small cell lung cancer from the lung TRACERx cohort. Only patients with enough RNA available from two or more tumor regions were chosen for TCR sequencing.

This TCR derives from a male donor with early-stage non-small cell lung cancer. The receptor chain draws on TRBV2 and TRBJ2-1; matching of 6 bases hints at TRBD2 as the D gene. This sample comprised PBMCs, obtained at surgery. DNA sequence: TGTGCCAGCAGTGTAGGGCGTGGAGGGCACAATGAGCAGTTCTTC. Protein translation: CASSVGRGGHNEQFF.